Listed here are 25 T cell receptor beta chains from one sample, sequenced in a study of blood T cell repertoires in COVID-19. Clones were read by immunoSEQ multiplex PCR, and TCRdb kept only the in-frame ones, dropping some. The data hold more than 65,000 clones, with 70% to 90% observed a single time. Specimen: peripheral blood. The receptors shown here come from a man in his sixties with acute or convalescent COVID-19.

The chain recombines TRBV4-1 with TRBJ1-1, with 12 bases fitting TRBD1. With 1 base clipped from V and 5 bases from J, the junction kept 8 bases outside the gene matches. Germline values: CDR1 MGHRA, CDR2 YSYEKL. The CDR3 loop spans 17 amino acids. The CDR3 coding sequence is TGCGCCAGCAGCCAAGGCCTCGGGACAGGGGGCTTTACTGAAGCTTTCTTT. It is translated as CASSQGLGTGGFTEAFF.

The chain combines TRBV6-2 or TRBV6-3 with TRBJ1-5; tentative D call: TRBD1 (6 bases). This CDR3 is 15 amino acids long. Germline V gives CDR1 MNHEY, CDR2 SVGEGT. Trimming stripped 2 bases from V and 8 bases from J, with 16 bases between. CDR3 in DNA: TGTGCCAGCAGTTACCAAGCGACAGGACGGGAGCCCCAGCATTTT. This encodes CASSYQATGREPQHF.

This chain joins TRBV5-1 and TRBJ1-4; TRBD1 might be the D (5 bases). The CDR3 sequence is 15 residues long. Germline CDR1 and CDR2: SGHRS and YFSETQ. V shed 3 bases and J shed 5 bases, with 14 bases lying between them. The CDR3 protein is CASSSTGTGNEKLFF. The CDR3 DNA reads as TGCGCCAGCAGCTCTACCGGGACTGGAAATGAAAAACTGTTTTTT. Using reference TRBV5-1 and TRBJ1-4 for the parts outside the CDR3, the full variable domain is KAGVTQTPRYLIKTRGQQVTLSCSPISGHRSVSWYQQTPGQGLQFLFEYFSETQRNKGNFPGRFSGRQFSNSRSEMNVSTLELGDSALYLCASSSTGTGNEKLFFGSGTQLSVL.

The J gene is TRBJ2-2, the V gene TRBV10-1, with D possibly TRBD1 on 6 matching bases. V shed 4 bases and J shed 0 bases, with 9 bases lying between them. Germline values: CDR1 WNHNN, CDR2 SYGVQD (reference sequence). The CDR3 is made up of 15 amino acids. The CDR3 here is CASSGQVANTGELFF. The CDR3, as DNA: TGCGCCAGCAGTGGACAGGTCGCGAACACCGGGGAGCTGTTTTTT.

The DNA of the CDR3 is TGCGCCAGCAGCCAAGACTATAGCGGGGGGGCTGGGGCCAACGTCCTGACTTTC. It encodes CASSQDYSGGAGANVLTF. The chain couples TRBV4-3 to TRBJ2-6; 11 bases line up with TRBD2. V dropped 0 bases and J dropped 2; count of bases not matched to a gene: 3. The germline CDR1 and CDR2 sequences are LGHNA and YSLEER. This CDR3 is 18 amino acids long.

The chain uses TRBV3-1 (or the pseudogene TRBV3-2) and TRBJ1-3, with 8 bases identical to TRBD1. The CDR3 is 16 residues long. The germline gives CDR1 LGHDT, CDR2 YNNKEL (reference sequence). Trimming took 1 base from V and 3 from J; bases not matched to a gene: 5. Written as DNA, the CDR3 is TGTGCCAGCAGCCAAGGAGGACAGGGCTTTGGAAACACCATATATTTT. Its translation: CASSQGGQGFGNTIYF.

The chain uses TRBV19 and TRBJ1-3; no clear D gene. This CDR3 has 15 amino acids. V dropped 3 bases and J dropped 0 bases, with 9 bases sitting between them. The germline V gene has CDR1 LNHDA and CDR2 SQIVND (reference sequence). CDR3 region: CASSISSASGNTIYF. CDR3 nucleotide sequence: TGTGCCAGTAGTATCTCCAGTGCCTCTGGAAACACCATATATTTT.

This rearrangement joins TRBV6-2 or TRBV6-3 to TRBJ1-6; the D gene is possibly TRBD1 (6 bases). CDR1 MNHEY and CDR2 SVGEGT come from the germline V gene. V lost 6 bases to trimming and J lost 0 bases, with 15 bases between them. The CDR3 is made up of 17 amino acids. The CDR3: CASSRDILPSYNSPLHF. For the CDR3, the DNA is TGTGCCAGCAGCCGGGACATACTTCCCTCCTATAATTCACCCCTCCACTTT.

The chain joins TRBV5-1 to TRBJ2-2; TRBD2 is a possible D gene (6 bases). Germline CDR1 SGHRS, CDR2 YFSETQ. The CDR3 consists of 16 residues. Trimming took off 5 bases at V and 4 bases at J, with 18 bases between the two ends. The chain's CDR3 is CASSPVVGGVTGELFF. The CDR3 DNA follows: TGCGCCAGCAGTCCAGTGGTCGGGGGAGTCACCGGGGAGCTGTTTTTT.

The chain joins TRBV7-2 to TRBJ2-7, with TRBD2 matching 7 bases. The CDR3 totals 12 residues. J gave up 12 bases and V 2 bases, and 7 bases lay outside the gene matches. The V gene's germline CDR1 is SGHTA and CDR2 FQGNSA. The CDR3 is CASSLRQGGWYF. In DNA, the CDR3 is TGTGCCAGCAGCTTAAGGCAGGGAGGGTGGTACTTC.

The CDR3 is CAAGRGGARTEAFF. The CDR3 DNA reads TGTGCCGCCGGACGGGGGGGGGCCAGGACTGAAGCTTTCTTT. This rearrangement joins TRBV6-5 to TRBJ1-1; D might be TRBD1 (6 bases). Germline loops: CDR1 MNHEY, CDR2 SVGAGI. Trimming stripped 11 bases from V and 5 bases from J, with 21 bases between. There are 14 residues in the CDR3.

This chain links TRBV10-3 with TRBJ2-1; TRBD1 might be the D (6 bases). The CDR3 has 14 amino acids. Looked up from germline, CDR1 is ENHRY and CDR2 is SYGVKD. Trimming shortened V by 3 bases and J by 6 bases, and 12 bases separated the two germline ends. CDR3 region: CAISDPDSRNEQFF. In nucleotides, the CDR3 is TGTGCCATCAGTGATCCGGACAGCCGCAATGAGCAGTTCTTC.

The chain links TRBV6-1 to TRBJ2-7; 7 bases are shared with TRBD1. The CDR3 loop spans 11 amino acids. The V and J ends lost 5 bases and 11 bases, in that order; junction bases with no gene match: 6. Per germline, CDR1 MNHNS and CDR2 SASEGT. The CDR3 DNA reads TGTGCCAGCAGTTCCCCCGACAGGGAGTACTTC. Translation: CASSSPDREYF.

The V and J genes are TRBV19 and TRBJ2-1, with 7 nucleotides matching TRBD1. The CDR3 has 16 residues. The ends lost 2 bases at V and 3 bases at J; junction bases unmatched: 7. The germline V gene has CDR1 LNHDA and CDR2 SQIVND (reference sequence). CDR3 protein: CASSIYGTANYNEQFF. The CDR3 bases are TGTGCCAGTAGTATATACGGGACAGCAAACTACAATGAGCAGTTCTTC. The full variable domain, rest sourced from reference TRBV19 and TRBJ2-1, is DGGITQSPKYLFRKEGQNVTLSCEQNLNHDAMYWYRQDPGQGLRLIYYSQIVNDFQKGDIAEGYSVSREKKESFPLTVTSAQKNPTAFYLCASSIYGTANYNEQFFGPGTRLTVL.

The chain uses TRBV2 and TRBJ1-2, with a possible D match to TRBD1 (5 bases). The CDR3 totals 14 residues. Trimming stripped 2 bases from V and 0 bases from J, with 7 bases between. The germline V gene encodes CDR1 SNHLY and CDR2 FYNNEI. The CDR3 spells CASSETGSNYGYTF. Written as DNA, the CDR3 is TGTGCCAGCAGTGAAACAGGCTCTAACTATGGCTACACCTTC.

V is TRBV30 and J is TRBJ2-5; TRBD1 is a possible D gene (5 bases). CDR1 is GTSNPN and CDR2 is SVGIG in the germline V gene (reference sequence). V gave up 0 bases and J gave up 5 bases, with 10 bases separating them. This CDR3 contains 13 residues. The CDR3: CAWSVQGLETQYF. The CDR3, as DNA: TGTGCCTGGAGTGTGCAGGGTTTGGAGACCCAGTACTTC.

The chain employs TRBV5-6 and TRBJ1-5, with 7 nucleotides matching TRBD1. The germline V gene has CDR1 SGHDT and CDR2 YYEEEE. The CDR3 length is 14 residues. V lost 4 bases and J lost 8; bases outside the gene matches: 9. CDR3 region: CASSGRQGREPQHF. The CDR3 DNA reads TGTGCCAGCAGCGGCAGACAGGGACGTGAGCCCCAGCATTTT.

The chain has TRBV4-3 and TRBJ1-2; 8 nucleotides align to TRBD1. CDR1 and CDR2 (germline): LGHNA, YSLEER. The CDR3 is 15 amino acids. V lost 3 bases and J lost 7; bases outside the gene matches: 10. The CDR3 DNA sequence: TGCGCCAGCAGCCAGGATGTCAGGGGGCTGGGTGGCTACACCTTC. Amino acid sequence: CASSQDVRGLGGYTF.

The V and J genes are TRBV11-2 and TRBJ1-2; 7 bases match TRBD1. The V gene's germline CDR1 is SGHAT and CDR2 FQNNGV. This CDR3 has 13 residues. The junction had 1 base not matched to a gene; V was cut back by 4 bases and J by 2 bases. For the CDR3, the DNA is TGTGCCAGCAGCTCACAGGGGAACTATGGCTACACCTTC. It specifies CASSSQGNYGYTF.

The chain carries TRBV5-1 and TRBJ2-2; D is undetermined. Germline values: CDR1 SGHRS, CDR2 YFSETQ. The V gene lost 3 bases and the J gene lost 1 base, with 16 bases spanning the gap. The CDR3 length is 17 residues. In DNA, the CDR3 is TGCGCCAGCAGCTCCCAACCCGGTGGTAGGAACACCGGGGAGCTGTTTTTT. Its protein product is CASSSQPGGRNTGELFF. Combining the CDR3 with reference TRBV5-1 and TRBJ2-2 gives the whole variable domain KAGVTQTPRYLIKTRGQQVTLSCSPISGHRSVSWYQQTPGQGLQFLFEYFSETQRNKGNFPGRFSGRQFSNSRSEMNVSTLELGDSALYLCASSSQPGGRNTGELFFGEGSRLTVL.

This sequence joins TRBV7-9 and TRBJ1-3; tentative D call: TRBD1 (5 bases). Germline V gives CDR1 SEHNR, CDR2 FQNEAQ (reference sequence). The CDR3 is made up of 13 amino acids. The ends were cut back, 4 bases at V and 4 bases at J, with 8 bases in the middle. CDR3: CASSSKGGNTIYF. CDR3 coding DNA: TGTGCCAGCAGCTCCAAGGGGGGAAACACCATATATTTT.

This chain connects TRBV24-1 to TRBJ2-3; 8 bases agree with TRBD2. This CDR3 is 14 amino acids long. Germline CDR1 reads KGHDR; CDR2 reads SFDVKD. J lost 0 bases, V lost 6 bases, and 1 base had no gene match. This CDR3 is CATSPGGSTDTQYF. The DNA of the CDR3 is TGTGCCACCAGTCCGGGGGGGAGCACAGATACGCAGTATTTT.

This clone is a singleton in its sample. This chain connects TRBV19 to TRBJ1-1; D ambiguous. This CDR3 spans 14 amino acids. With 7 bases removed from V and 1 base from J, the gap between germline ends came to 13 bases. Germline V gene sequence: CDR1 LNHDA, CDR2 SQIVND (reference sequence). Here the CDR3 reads CASTSGGSNTEAFF. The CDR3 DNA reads TGTGCCAGTACCTCGGGAGGGTCGAACACTGAAGCTTTCTTT. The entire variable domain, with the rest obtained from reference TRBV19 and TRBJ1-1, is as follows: DGGITQSPKYLFRKEGQNVTLSCEQNLNHDAMYWYRQDPGQGLRLIYYSQIVNDFQKGDIAEGYSVSREKKESFPLTVTSAQKNPTAFYLCASTSGGSNTEAFFGQGTRLTVV.

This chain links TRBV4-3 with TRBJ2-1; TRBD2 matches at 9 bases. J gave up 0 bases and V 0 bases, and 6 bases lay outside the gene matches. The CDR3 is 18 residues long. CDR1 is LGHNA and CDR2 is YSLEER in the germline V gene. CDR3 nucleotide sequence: TGCGCCAGCAGCCAAGATTGGGCGGGGGGGAGCTCCTACAATGAGCAGTTCTTC. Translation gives CASSQDWAGGSSYNEQFF.

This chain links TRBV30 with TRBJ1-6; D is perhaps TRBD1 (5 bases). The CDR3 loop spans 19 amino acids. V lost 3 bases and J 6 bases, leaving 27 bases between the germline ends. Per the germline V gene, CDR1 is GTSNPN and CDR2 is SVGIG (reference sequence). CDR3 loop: CAWRALVPPLTVLNSPLHF. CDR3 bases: TGTGCCTGGAGGGCTCTGGTCCCCCCGCTGACAGTCCTTAATTCACCCCTCCACTTT.